Shown below are 21 T cell receptor beta chains from a single sample sequenced in a study of T cell changes during pregnancy in multiple sclerosis (dated by TCRdb to the late 2010s). Preparation of the library involved the immunoSEQ multiplex PCR assay. TCRdb holds this immuneACCESS table with in-frame rearrangements only. Some clones are missing; in checked studies, unresolved V genes explain under half, and the rest has no known cause. For this sample there are just over 65,000 clones; about 90% appear just once. Together, the top ten hold more than 0.75% of the sample. The sequenced sample was peripheral blood, obtained in the second trimester of pregnancy. The source is a female donor with multiple sclerosis, enrolled in a pregnancy study.

The gene calls are TRBV5-4 and TRBJ1-2, with TRBD1 matching 7 bases. CDR1 and CDR2 (germline): SGHNT, YYREEE (reference sequence). Trimming took 4 bases from V and 8 from J; bases not matched to a gene: 8. CDR3 length: 13 residues. The CDR3 DNA sequence: TGTGCCAGCAGCCGGACCAGGGGGGAGGGCTACACCTTC. Its protein product is CASSRTRGEGYTF.

The chain is built from TRBV2 and TRBJ2-2; 8 bases agree with TRBD2. The V gene end was trimmed by 6 bases and the J gene end by 5 bases; junction bases not matched to a gene: 14. This CDR3 is 17 amino acids long. CDR1 and CDR2 from the germline V gene are SNHLY and FYNNEI. CDR3 nucleotides: TGTGCCAGCAGCCCCACCGGTCGGGGGGGAGGGACCGGGGAGCTGTTTTTT. Its translation is CASSPTGRGGGTGELFF.

V usage is TRBV18 and J usage is TRBJ1-5; D not resolved. The CDR3 loop spans 15 amino acids. Trimming stripped 2 bases from V and 2 bases from J, with 10 bases between. CDR1 is KGHSH, CDR2 LQKENI, per germline. CDR3 in DNA: TGTGCCAGCTCACCAAAGATCCAGGGCAATCAGCCCCAGCATTTT. Its protein is CASSPKIQGNQPQHF.

The chain carries TRBV7-2 and TRBJ1-1; D unclear. This CDR3 comprises 13 residues. Trimming cost V 7 bases and J 1 base, with 10 bases left between them. Germline loops: CDR1 SGHTA, CDR2 FQGNSA. This CDR3 is CASTFSSNTEAFF. DNA of the CDR3: TGTGCCAGCACCTTCAGTTCGAACACTGAAGCTTTCTTT.

The chain joins TRBV7-8 to TRBJ1-2, with D maybe TRBD1 (6 bases). CDR3 size: 14 residues. Trimming shortened V by 7 bases and J by 2 bases, and 14 bases separated the two germline ends. Germline V gives CDR1 SGHVS, CDR2 FQNEAQ. CDR3 in amino acids: CASKGWGGNYGYTF. CDR3 DNA: TGTGCCAGCAAGGGCTGGGGGGGCAACTATGGCTACACCTTC.

V and J are TRBV5-1 and TRBJ1-6; D not certain. Germline V gene data show CDR1 as SGHRS and CDR2 as YFSETQ. V gave up 0 bases and J gave up 0 bases, with 7 bases separating them. The CDR3 consists of 16 residues. The CDR3 DNA reads TGCGCCAGCAGCTTGGGGAGCGTCTCCTATAATTCACCCCTCCACTTT. It yields the protein CASSLGSVSYNSPLHF.

This chain connects TRBV6-5 to TRBJ2-2, with D possibly TRBD2 on 6 matching bases. The V gene's germline CDR1 is MNHEY and CDR2 SVGAGI. The length of the CDR3 is 14 residues. V lost 3 bases, J lost 6 bases, and 11 bases lay in between. This chain's CDR3 is CASSYSTSPGELFF. The CDR3 nucleotides are TGTGCCAGCAGTTATTCTACTAGCCCCGGGGAGCTGTTTTTT.

This clone has a single count. The CDR3 loop reads CASSVSGEQTEQFF. CDR3 bases: TGTGCCAGCAGCGTAAGCGGGGAGCAAACTGAGCAGTTCTTC. The V gene is TRBV9, the J gene TRBJ2-1, with TRBD2 matching over 7 bases. This CDR3 spans 14 amino acids. Germline CDR1 and CDR2: SGDLS and YYNGEE. Trimming took 1 base from V and 9 from J; bases not matched to a gene: 7.

V usage is TRBV6-5 and J usage is TRBJ2-2, with TRBD1 matching over 9 bases. In germline, CDR1 is MNHEY, CDR2 SVGAGI. Trimming cost V 7 bases and J 4 bases; bases outside gene matches: 7. This CDR3 contains 15 residues. Written as DNA, the CDR3 is TGTGCCAGCACCCGACAGGGGGAAACCACCGGGGAGCTGTTTTTT. Encoded protein: CASTRQGETTGELFF.

The gene calls are TRBV15 and TRBJ2-1; the match to TRBD2 covers 8 bases. Trimming at V came to 3 bases and at J to 4 bases, leaving 8 bases not matched to a gene. There are 16 residues in the CDR3. Looked up from germline, CDR1 is LNHNV and CDR2 is YYDKDF (reference sequence). DNA of the CDR3: TGTGCCACCAGCAGCCCGGGACTAGGGATTTACAATGAGCAGTTCTTC. This translates into CATSSPGLGIYNEQFF.

This chain connects TRBV9 to TRBJ2-1, with 13 bases identical to TRBD2. J gave up 7 bases and V 4 bases, and 8 bases lay outside the gene matches. This CDR3 has 16 amino acids. Germline assignment: CDR1 SGDLS and CDR2 YYNGEE. CDR3: CASSPRLAGGLNEQFF. In DNA, the CDR3 is TGTGCCAGCAGCCCCCGACTAGCGGGGGGTCTAAATGAGCAGTTCTTC.

This chain links TRBV27 with TRBJ1-5, with a weak D call TRBD1 (5 bases). CDR3 size: 15 residues. V was shortened by 0 bases and J by 4 bases, with 10 bases between the two germline ends. Germline lookup yields CDR1 MNHEY and CDR2 SMNVEV (reference sequence). CDR3 DNA sequence: TGTGCCAGCAGTTTATCGCGGGGGACTAATCAGCCCCAGCATTTT. Protein product: CASSLSRGTNQPQHF.

The rearrangement uses TRBV2 and TRBJ1-2, with 8 nucleotides matching TRBD1. The CDR3 is 15 amino acids. The V gene's germline CDR1 is SNHLY and CDR2 FYNNEI. V shed 6 bases, J shed 4 bases, and the junction held 10 bases outside the gene matches. CDR3 in DNA: TGTGCCAGCAGAAAGGGTACAGGGGGAGGCTATGGCTACACCTTC. Its translation is CASRKGTGGGYGYTF.

V and J are TRBV6-5 and TRBJ2-1, with 7 bases matching TRBD1. The CDR3 spans 14 residues. The V gene's germline CDR1 is MNHEY and CDR2 SVGAGI. The V segment lost 2 bases and the J segment 9 bases; nucleotides outside the gene matches: 7. This CDR3 is CASSYDRVVIEQFF. In nucleotides, the CDR3 is TGTGCCAGCAGTTACGACAGGGTGGTAATTGAGCAGTTCTTC.

The J gene is TRBJ2-1, the V gene TRBV7-3; 7 bases align to TRBD2. With V trimmed by 1 base and J by 6 bases, 9 bases remained unmatched. This CDR3 has 16 residues. Germline CDR1 is SGHTA and CDR2 is FQGTGA. The CDR3 spells CASSLRGRDYSNEQFF. DNA for the CDR3: TGTGCCAGCAGCTTAAGAGGTAGGGACTACTCCAATGAGCAGTTCTTC.

The V call is TRBV18, the J call TRBJ2-3, with 8 positions matching TRBD2. Trimming at V came to 0 bases and at J to 11 bases, leaving 10 bases not matched to a gene. Per the germline V gene, CDR1 is KGHSH and CDR2 is LQKENI. The CDR3 has 15 amino acids. CDR3 in DNA: TGTGCCAGCTCACCACCGGGTCGGGGGGGCCTTATGCAGTATTTT. Translated, it gives CASSPPGRGGLMQYF.

The chain is built from TRBV10-3 and TRBJ1-1, with D perhaps matching TRBD1 (5 bases). The CDR3 sequence is 15 residues long. Germline CDR1 and CDR2: ENHRY and SYGVKD. V shed 8 bases and J shed 0 bases, with 16 bases lying between them. CDR3 nucleotide sequence: TGTGCCATCGGACCCCCAGGGCCCATGAACACTGAAGCTTTCTTT. Protein sequence: CAIGPPGPMNTEAFF.

V usage is TRBV7-3 and J usage is TRBJ2-7; 10 nucleotides line up with TRBD1. The CDR3 has 15 residues. CDR1 and CDR2 (germline): SGHTA, FQGTGA. V gave up 5 bases and J gave up 0 bases; unmatched junction bases: 4. Here the CDR3 DNA reads TGTGCCAGCAGCCGCGGACAGGGGGTCTCCTACGAGCAGTACTTC. Its translation is CASSRGQGVSYEQYF.

The chain employs TRBV19 and TRBJ2-1; TRBD2 matches at 13 bases. This CDR3 spans 20 amino acids. CDR1 is LNHDA, CDR2 SQIVND, per germline (reference sequence). With 5 bases clipped from V and 2 bases from J, the junction kept 15 bases outside the gene matches. The CDR3 DNA reads as TGTGCCAGTAGTCCCCGAGGGGGACTAGCGGGGAACCGACCCTACAATGAGCAGTTCTTC. It translates to CASSPRGGLAGNRPYNEQFF.

The rearrangement links TRBV5-4 to TRBJ2-2; D ambiguous. Looked up from germline, CDR1 is SGHNT and CDR2 is YYREEE (reference sequence). The CDR3 is made up of 13 amino acids. Trimming left V 2 bases short and J 1 base short, with 3 bases between. CDR3 amino acids: CASSFGNTGELFF. The CDR3 bases are TGTGCCAGCAGCTTCGGGAACACCGGGGAGCTGTTTTTT.

The CDR3: CASSLSSLQAGYTF. For the CDR3, the DNA is TGTGCCAGCAGTTTAAGCAGCCTCCAGGCGGGCTACACCTTC. This chain links TRBV27 with TRBJ1-2; no firm D call. This CDR3 comprises 14 residues. Germline CDR1 reads MNHEY; CDR2 reads SMNVEV (reference sequence). Trimming cost V 2 bases and J 8 bases, with 15 bases left between them.